The 20 T cell receptor beta chains reported below all come from one sample, sequenced in a study of OX40 agonist ivuxolimab in advanced cancers. Profiling relied on immunoSEQ multiplex PCR, and the TCRdb table lists in-frame clones only, not all of them. In the table there are about 20,000 clones, approximately 70% of which are singletons. The sample here was CD4+ or CD8+ T cells sorted from blood, taken in a trial of the OX40 agonist ivuxolimab. These TCRs come from an adult with an advanced solid tumor such as melanoma, head and neck, liver or kidney cancer.

The V and J genes are TRBV27 and TRBJ2-7, with TRBD2 as a possible D gene (5 bases). V lost 7 bases and J lost 6, with 10 bases in between. The germline CDR1 and CDR2 sequences are MNHEY and SMNVEV (reference sequence). This CDR3 comprises 11 residues. The CDR3 is CASMRAGEQYF. The DNA for the CDR3 is TGTGCCAGCATGAGGGCAGGCGAGCAGTACTTC.

V gene TRBV28 combines with J gene TRBJ1-5; 7 bases line up with TRBD1. The CDR3 covers 13 residues. CDR1 is MDHEN and CDR2 is SYDVKM in the germline V gene. The ends lost 5 bases at V and 7 bases at J; junction bases unmatched: 5. CDR3 nucleotides: TGTGCCAGCAGTCTTGACAGGGACCAGCCCCAGCATTTT. It translates to CASSLDRDQPQHF.

The chain employs TRBV2 and TRBJ2-5, with D hard to call. Trimming cost V 2 bases and J 1 base, with 5 bases left between them. The V gene's germline CDR1 is SNHLY and CDR2 FYNNEI. The CDR3 runs to 13 residues. The CDR3 region has the DNA TGTGCCAGCAGTGAATGGGTCCAAGAGACCCAGTACTTC. Encoded protein: CASSEWVQETQYF.

In its sample, this clone was seen a few times. The CDR3 sequence is CASKDYNSPLHF. The CDR3 bases are TGTGCCAGCAAAGACTATAATTCACCCCTCCACTTT. The chain couples TRBV28 to TRBJ1-6; D gene uncertain. Trimming shortened V by 7 bases and J by 3 bases, and 4 bases separated the two germline ends. This CDR3 is built from 12 residues. Germline loops: CDR1 MDHEN, CDR2 SYDVKM. Using reference TRBV28 and TRBJ1-6 for the parts outside the CDR3, the full variable domain is DVKVTQSSRYLVKRTGEKVFLECVQDMDHENMFWYRQDPGLGLRLIYFSYDVKMKEKGDIPEGYSVSREKKERFSLILESASTNQTSMYLCASKDYNSPLHFGNGTRLTVT.

This clone was counted between two and nine times. The chain employs TRBV7-9 and TRBJ2-7; TRBD1 aligns across 11 bases. Germline loops: CDR1 SEHNR, CDR2 FQNEAQ (reference sequence). This CDR3 comprises 15 residues. The junction had 8 bases not matched to a gene; V was cut back by 6 bases and J by 4 bases. The CDR3: CASSSGQGAWYEQYF. The CDR3 DNA is TGTGCCAGCAGTTCCGGACAGGGGGCATGGTACGAGCAGTACTTC. Complete variable domain (other parts from reference TRBV7-9 and TRBJ2-7): DTGVSQNPRHKITKRGQNVTFRCDPISEHNRLYWYRQTLGQGPEFLTYFQNEAQLEKSRLLSDRFSAERPKGSFSTLEIQRTEQGDSAMYLCASSSGQGAWYEQYFGPGTRLTVT.

This chain links TRBV21-1 with TRBJ1-1. TRBV21-1 is noted as a pseudogene. The CDR3 length is 16 residues. The CDR3, as DNA: TGTGCCAGCAGGTGCGTAATAGTACACATTCGCACTGAAGCTTTCTTT. This encodes CASRCVIVHIRTEAFF.

J is TRBJ2-1 and V is TRBV19; D may match TRBD1 or TRBD2 (5 bases each). V lost 2 bases and J 6 bases, leaving 8 bases between the germline ends. Germline CDR1 and CDR2: LNHDA and SQIVND (reference sequence). The CDR3 extends over 13 amino acids. The CDR3 is CASSISGANEQFF. In nucleotides, the CDR3 is TGTGCCAGTAGTATATCCGGGGCCAATGAGCAGTTCTTC.

There are a few counts of this clone. The chain combines TRBV4-2 with TRBJ2-3; 8 bases map to TRBD2. This CDR3 region has 16 residues. Germline lookup yields CDR1 LGHNA and CDR2 YNFKEQ. Germline trimming cut 1 base from V and 0 bases from J; bases unmatched to any gene: 3. The DNA of the CDR3 is TGTGCCAGCAGCCAAGTAATAGCGGGAAGCACAGATACGCAGTATTTT. Its protein product is CASSQVIAGSTDTQYF.

V usage is TRBV6-1 and J usage is TRBJ2-1; TRBD2 aligns across 9 bases. This CDR3 has 16 residues. After removal of 4 bases from V and 4 bases from J, the junction contained 8 bases not matched to a gene. Germline V gene data show CDR1 as MNHNS and CDR2 as SASEGT. CDR3 region: CASSAPGLAGYNEQFF. As DNA, the CDR3 is TGTGCCAGCAGTGCCCCGGGACTAGCCGGTTACAATGAGCAGTTCTTC.

V and J are TRBV7-3 and TRBJ2-3; tentatively, D is TRBD1 (5 bases). The CDR3 is made up of 16 amino acids. Trimming removed 5 bases at V and 0 bases at J, with 15 bases between. Germline V gives CDR1 SGHTA, CDR2 FQGTGA. CDR3 nucleotide sequence: TGTGCCAGCAGCCCGGCAGGGTTCCCGAGCACAGATACGCAGTATTTT. It translates to CASSPAGFPSTDTQYF. Filled out from reference TRBV7-3 and TRBJ2-3, the complete variable domain reads GAGVSQTPSNKVTEKGKYVELRCDPISGHTALYWYRQSLGQGPEFLIYFQGTGAADDSGLPNDRFFAVRPEGSVSTLKIQRTERGDSAVYLCASSPAGFPSTDTQYFGPGTRLTVL.

The chain joins TRBV19 to TRBJ2-1, with 11 bases fitting TRBD2. Germline values: CDR1 LNHDA, CDR2 SQIVND (reference sequence). CDR3 length equals 13 residues. The trim removed 9 bases at V and 6 bases at J, leaving 4 bases unmatched. CDR3 sequence (DNA): TGTGCCAGCGGGACTAGCGGCTTCAATGAGCAGTTCTTC. It encodes CASGTSGFNEQFF.

The gene calls are TRBV9 and TRBJ1-6, with 8 bases matching TRBD1. The CDR3 spans 14 residues. Trimming cost V 0 bases and J 10 bases; bases outside gene matches: 3. Germline loops: CDR1 SGDLS, CDR2 YYNGEE. CDR3 region: CASSVGQGASPLHF. The DNA for the CDR3 is TGTGCCAGCAGCGTAGGGCAGGGGGCCTCACCCCTCCACTTT.

This clone was seen only a few times. The chain employs TRBV5-5 and TRBJ2-7; D is possibly TRBD1 (6 bases). This CDR3 spans 18 amino acids. Germline V gene lookup returns CDR1 SGHKS and CDR2 YYEKEE (reference sequence). Deletions cut 1 base from V and 3 bases from J, with 23 bases between. The CDR3 nucleotides read TGTGCCAGCAGCTTGTATGTTACGGCGAGGGGGTCGGGCTACGAGCAGTACTTC. Its translation is CASSLYVTARGSGYEQYF.

The chain employs TRBV10-3 and TRBJ2-7; TRBD1 is a possible D gene (5 bases). The CDR3 loop spans 16 amino acids. Germline loops: CDR1 ENHRY, CDR2 SYGVKD. Between the trimmed V and J ends, which lost 4 bases and 0 bases, there was a span of 16 bases. CDR3 sequence reads: CAISATERQNSYEQYF. The DNA for the CDR3 is TGTGCCATCAGTGCGACTGAGAGACAGAACTCCTACGAGCAGTACTTC.

This clone turned up a few times. The genes are TRBV4-2 and TRBJ1-1, with D uncertain. In germline, CDR1 is LGHNA, CDR2 YNFKEQ. The CDR3 is 15 residues long. Trimming pared 3 bases from V and 3 bases from J, leaving 14 bases between. The chain's CDR3 is CASSQGIWEDTEAFF. As DNA, the CDR3 is TGTGCCAGCAGCCAGGGGATTTGGGAGGACACTGAAGCTTTCTTT.

This clone rates as large (0.1 to 1%). V and J are TRBV4-3 and TRBJ2-2; D is possibly TRBD2 (6 bases). Germline V lookup: CDR1 LGHNA, CDR2 YSLEER. This CDR3 comprises 17 residues. With 4 bases removed from V and 5 bases from J, the gap between germline ends came to 20 bases. The CDR3 loop reads CASSPRWAGHSTGELFF. The CDR3 DNA reads as TGCGCCAGCAGCCCGAGGTGGGCGGGGCACTCTACCGGGGAGCTGTTTTTT.

This clone was detected only a few times. The chain carries TRBV19 and TRBJ2-2; D is unclear. The germline V gene has CDR1 LNHDA and CDR2 SQIVND (reference sequence). The CDR3 is made up of 14 amino acids. The germline V and J ends were trimmed by 3 bases and 5 bases, with 10 bases remaining between them. Here the CDR3 reads CASSIKGATGELFF. The CDR3 coding sequence is TGTGCCAGTAGTATCAAGGGTGCGACCGGGGAGCTGTTTTTT. The full variable domain, its missing parts supplied by reference TRBV19 and TRBJ2-2, is DGGITQSPKYLFRKEGQNVTLSCEQNLNHDAMYWYRQDPGQGLRLIYYSQIVNDFQKGDIAEGYSVSREKKESFPLTVTSAQKNPTAFYLCASSIKGATGELFFGEGSRLTVL.

The chain combines TRBV14 with TRBJ1-2, with TRBD1 matching over 7 bases. Germline CDR1 reads SGHDN; CDR2 reads FVKESK. V trimming: 4 bases; J trimming: 3 bases; junction bases outside the gene matches: 5. CDR3 length: 14 amino acids. CDR3 loop: CASSPEQGYYGYTF. Written as DNA, the CDR3 is TGTGCCAGCAGCCCTGAACAGGGGTACTATGGCTACACCTTC.

This clone was counted a few times. The chain couples TRBV19 to TRBJ2-1, with 9 nucleotides matching TRBD2. Germline loops: CDR1 LNHDA, CDR2 SQIVND (reference sequence). V lost 9 bases and J lost 7; bases outside the gene matches: 7. CDR3 length equals 13 residues. The CDR3 DNA sequence: TGTGCCAGACAGCGGGGGGTCTGGAATGAGCAGTTCTTC. Translation: CARQRGVWNEQFF.

The chain joins TRBV30 to TRBJ1-1, with D perhaps matching TRBD1 (5 bases). Germline loops: CDR1 GTSNPN, CDR2 SVGIG (reference sequence). Deletions cut 0 bases from V and 3 bases from J, with 11 bases between. This CDR3 is 14 amino acids long. CDR3 in amino acids: CAWSVQGRHTEAFF. The DNA of the CDR3 is TGTGCCTGGAGTGTTCAGGGAAGGCACACTGAAGCTTTCTTT.